This T cell receptor (beta chain) originates from a study of T cells in localized non-small cell lung cancer. Study-wide findings and caveats: In uninvolved adjacent lung, T cell clonality reached its highest value, exceeding tumor. With higher T cell density in blood came longer overall survival. Adjacent lung tissue had a median about 60 of the top 100 clones found in the tumor. Because sequencing included only one region (of the tumor), heterogeneity remains possible.

The method was immunoSEQ multiplex PCR; TCRdb's version includes in-frame clones alone and lacks a portion of them. The data contain approximately 28,000 clones, 88% of them singletons. The count of this clone is one. What it binds is unknown. This CDR3 has 14 amino acids. V was cut by 1 base and J by 1 base, with 7 bases left in between. In germline, CDR1 is MGHRA, CDR2 YSYEKL. This material consisted of peripheral blood, taken before any cancer treatment. This clonotype was obtained from a female donor of 60 years or more with stage II squamous cell lung carcinoma. The genes are TRBV4-1 and TRBJ1-1, with unresolved D. CDR3 nucleotides: TGCGCCAGCAGCCAAGGCGACTGGAACACTGAAGCTTTCTTT. Amino acids: CASSQGDWNTEAFF.